This TCR beta chain is drawn from a study of type 1 regulatory T cells. Study-wide points: Compared with non-type 1 regulatory T cells, type 1 regulatory T cells showed a more restricted TCR repertoire.

The sample holds a few counts of this clonotype. Antigen unknown. TCRdb processed the reads anew with MiXCR; each CDR3 protein has one entry. The repertoire holds 65,000 to 80,000 distinct CDR3 sequences, with roughly 20% as singletons. The CDR3 runs 14 residues. Trimming left V 3 bases short and J 2 bases short, with 10 bases between. Germline loops: CDR1 SGHRS, CDR2 YFSETQ. The material sequenced was cultured type 1 regulatory T (Tr1) cells, either the whole culture or a sorted fraction (not recorded which). The source of this sequence is a human donor in good health. The rearrangement uses TRBV5-1 and TRBJ2-3; tentatively, D is TRBD1 (6 bases). DNA for the CDR3: TGCGCCAGCAGCTACAGGGTAGACACAGATACGCAGTATTTT. Protein product: CASSYRVDTDTQYF.